This TCR beta chain was sequenced during a study of blood T cell repertoires in COVID-19. Overall study: Acute and convalescent COVID-19 samples came from the United States, Italy and Spain. In each case, the material was cDNA or gDNA derived from T cells, B-cell-depleted T cells, or PBMCs.

Only in-frame clones appear in the TCRdb table, and some are missing; sequencing was by immunoSEQ multiplex PCR. The data contain 250,000 to 300,000 clones, roughly 88% of them singletons. Participants were aged about 18 to 90 years, lived in 24 US areas, and enrolled virtually. The sample consisted of PBMCs or T cells enriched from blood (not recorded which). The receptor was isolated from a woman under 40 who had recovered from COVID-19.

The CDR3 reads CASSNRGSYGYTF. For the CDR3, the DNA is TGTGCCAGCTCGAACAGGGGCAGCTATGGCTACACCTTC. The rearrangement joins TRBV2 to TRBJ1-2, with TRBD1 identical over 7 bases. Per germline, CDR1 SNHLY and CDR2 FYNNEI. The ends lost 8 bases at V and 4 bases at J; junction bases unmatched: 7. CDR3 length equals 13 residues.